This TCR beta chain originates from a study of vaccination effects on CD4 cells after COVID-19 (dated by TCRdb to the early 2020s). Regarding the complete study: Participants received two doses of either the BNT162b2 or the mRNA-1273 mRNA SARS-CoV-2 vaccine. SARS-CoV-2 spike-specific CD4+ TCR repertoires were compared before and after mRNA vaccination in COVID-19 convalescent patients and in infection-naive vaccine recipients. Altogether, over 9 COVID-19 convalescent patients and a few SARS-CoV-2-naive healthy vaccine recipients made up the full study. The Oncomine TCR Beta short-read assay on an Illumina iSeq 100 was used to sequence cultures from other donors in the study.

In the ViraFEST assay, PBMC were stimulated with viral peptide pools, and TCR sequencing was then used to find antigen-specific CD4+ T cell clonotypes based on their expansion. After around 11 days of culture, CD4+ T cells were isolated with the EasySep CD4+ T cell isolation kit. None of the healthy vaccine recipients had a prior SARS-CoV-2 infection, which was confirmed by nucleocapsid antibody tests that came back negative both before and after vaccination. Each well held under 2.5 million PBMC cultured in IMDM containing roughly 5.1% human AB serum, 10 IU/ml IL-2 and gentamicin, along with roughly 10 ug/ml peptides. Half of the culture medium was replaced with fresh IL-2-containing medium on days 3 and 7. Each peptide stimulation condition was cultured in triplicate wells unless otherwise noted. PBMC were separated from whole blood using Ficoll-Paque Plus gradient centrifugation and were then either cryopreserved at -140C or used fresh. The overlapping peptide pools covered the spike proteins of SARS-CoV-2 as well as those of the common cold coronaviruses HCoV-NL63, HCoV-OC43 and HCoV-229E. The QIAamp micro DNA kit was used to extract genomic DNA from the cultured CD4+ T cells.

Worth noting for this clone: Its antigen has not been determined. Base qualities were left out, and no much larger clone turns up one base away.

The library came from the immunoSEQ multiplex PCR assay. DNA from the cultured, isolated CD4+ T cells was subjected to TCR beta CDR3 sequencing. The study's own analysis went as follows. Non-productive TCR sequences were removed and reads were trimmed to the CDR3 region, keeping CDR3s of at least 7 amino acids. The MANAFEST web app was used to identify antigen-specific clonotypes by comparing expansion in peptide wells with expansion in reference cultures. To be called positive, a clone needed expansion at FDR<0.05 compared with the reference and with all other wells, an odds ratio greater than 5, and a frequency greater than 0.1% in two replicate wells. A clonotype was defined as cross-reactive if the clonotype was significantly expanded both in SARS-CoV-2 spike wells and in at least one common cold coronavirus spike condition. CDR3 similarity was assessed by Levenshtein distance using the stringdist R package, and unrooted trees were constructed with ape in R 3.6.1. The immuneACCESS repertoire file appears here via TCRdb, limited to in-frame rearrangements. These files lack a portion of the clones; in checked studies, under half of the deficit traces to unresolved V genes, and the cause of the others is not known. V, J and clone size are those of that table, while D and trimming were read from the DNA. The sample data list tens of thousands of clones, and roughly 78% of these were observed just once. The ten biggest clones cover roughly 4% of the sample.

CDR1 and CDR2, per the germline V gene, are SGHRS and YFSETQ. Cut back by 3 bases and 6 bases, the V and J ends lie 16 bases apart. The CDR3 runs 16 residues from the cysteine to the phenylalanine. CDR3 DNA only is kept here, 48 bases in frame from base 1. Study-wide conclusions, independent of this receptor: The study was limited by a small number of convalescent patients and lacked early post-infection timepoints. In healthy vaccine recipients, vaccine-induced clones were almost all SARS-CoV-2 mono-reactive, with only 1 of 255 cross-reactive with common cold coronaviruses. Marked clonal contraction was observed in both infection-induced and vaccine-induced clones at late post-vaccination timepoints, consistent with waning T cell responses.

This specimen consisted of CD4+ T cells from PBMCs cultured with HCoV-OC43 spike peptides, obtained before COVID-19 vaccination. The cell subset or site label on this specimen signifies: HCoV-OC43 spike overlapping peptide pool stimulation. The chain joins TRBV5-1 to TRBJ1-6; no D gene is confidently identified. The receptor was isolated from a human donor who received a COVID-19 vaccine. Here the CDR3 is given as CASSSEYTRPNSPLHF. The DNA sequence reads TGCGCCAGCAGCTCGGAGTACACCCGACCTAATTCACCCCTCCACTTT.